This T cell receptor (beta chain) was retrieved from a study of beta chain features in type 1 diabetes. Study background: Sorted cells examined across all samples numbered some 98 million.

Purities over 98% were achieved in all sorted populations. Every bit of the isolated RNA underwent reverse transcription, so sequencing read expressed TCRB transcripts. The method was immunoSEQ multiplex PCR; TCRdb's version includes in-frame clones alone and lacks a portion of them. The data show 220,000 or so clones, with roughly 70% seen just once and approximately 0.05% held by the top ten. Points on this clone: Its antigen is undetermined.

The CDR3 is 13 residues long. Trimming stripped 5 bases from V and 4 bases from J, with 12 bases between. The germline V gene encodes CDR1 GTSNPN and CDR2 SVGIG (reference sequence). Study findings and constraints: Whether HLA type affects TCRB rearrangement stayed undetermined in the present work.

Input material: naive CD4+ T cells from blood. The receptor was isolated from a man aged 25 to 40 in good health. The chain has TRBV30 and TRBJ1-5; D gene ambiguous. CDR3 region: CAWQDGRNQPQHF. The CDR3 DNA reads as TGTGCCTGGCAGGACGGCCGAAATCAGCCCCAGCATTTT. Full variable domain (outside the CDR3, taken from reference TRBV30 and TRBJ1-5): SQTIHQWPATLVQPVGSPLSLECTVEGTSNPNLYWYRQAAGRGLQLLFYSVGIGQISSEVPQNLSASRPQDRQFILSSKKLLLSDSGFYLCAWQDGRNQPQHFGDGTRLSIL.